This T cell receptor beta chain was observed in a study of blood T cell repertoires in COVID-19. Across the whole study: Samples taken during acute and convalescent COVID-19 were collected in the United States, Italy and Spain. From T cells, B-cell-depleted T cells, or PBMCs came the material, which was cDNA or gDNA.

Trimming removed 4 bases at V and 4 bases at J, with 14 bases between. This CDR3 has 14 amino acids. CDR1 and CDR2 (germline): SGHRS, YFSETQ. Original data processing: Cell counts per sample came from amplifying reference gene primers. Measured with immunoSEQ multiplex PCR; TCRdb has only the in-frame clones, and not every one. The V and J calls and the clone size are those of that table, but D and trimming were determined from the DNA. The data hold tens of thousands of clones, with approximately 78% observed a single time. This sequence originates from a human donor in a cohort sampled during active COVID-19. Sequenced input: peripheral blood. The chain combines TRBV5-1 with TRBJ1-1; tentatively, D is TRBD1 (6 bases). CDR3 protein: CASSLQGWGTEAFF. The CDR3 DNA sequence: TGCGCCAGCAGCCTACAGGGTTGGGGCACTGAAGCTTTCTTT.